The rows below give T cell receptor beta chains drawn from one sample of a study of T cell responses to AZD1222 COVID-19 vaccine. The assay was immunoSEQ multiplex PCR, and TCRdb's table has in-frame clones only and misses some. Of around 150,000 clones listed, approximately 91% were seen once; the top ten hold just under 2%. The specimen was peripheral blood, collected 28 days after the second AZD1222 dose. The receptors shown here come from an adult who received the AZD1222 COVID-19 vaccine. Both conserved end residues are part of each CDR3. Each record gives: CDR3 length, J gene, D gene, V gene, CDR3 protein. The D gene is left open where the match is weak.

15 TRBJ2-7 TRBD1 TRBV7-9 CASSRTTGGDYEQYF
17 TRBJ1-2 TRBD1 TRBV19 CASSPGAGTGVDYGYTF
13 TRBJ2-4 TRBD2 TRBV19 CASRTSGKNIQYF
13 TRBJ1-1 TRBD1 TRBV27 CASSLTGGSEAFF
14 TRBJ1-1 NA TRBV18 CASSSSRGNTEAFF
14 TRBJ1-6 TRBD1 TRBV7-2 CASSLRQGHSPLHF
16 TRBJ1-2 TRBD1 TRBV25-1 CASSRQGAVGSYGYTF
15 TRBJ1-4 TRBD1 TRBV11-2 CASRDYRGRGEKLFF
13 TRBJ1-1 NA TRBV19 CASCPAQNTEAFF
19 TRBJ2-2 NA TRBV9 CASSAGGTGRRGNTGELFF
12 TRBJ2-1 TRBD2 TRBV12-3/TRBV12-4 CASRRTSLEQFF
15 TRBJ1-5 NA TRBV6-2/TRBV6-3 CASSFTGLNNQPQHF
14 TRBJ2-7 NA TRBV24-1 CATSDSDSQYEQYF
15 TRBJ2-5 NA TRBV5-8 CASSLILQGRETQYF
16 TRBJ2-1 TRBD2 TRBV7-6 CASSLGGGRALGEQFF
16 TRBJ1-4 TRBD1 TRBV3-1/TRBV3-2 CASSPRQGTGDEKLFF
14 TRBJ2-5 NA TRBV5-1 CASSRDILGETQYF
13 TRBJ1-1 NA TRBV30 CAWNPWGAREAFF
15 TRBJ1-6 NA TRBV2 CASSAEGSYNSPLHF
14 TRBJ2-7 NA TRBV11-2 CASSRGTSSYEQYF
16 TRBJ2-1 TRBD2 TRBV13 CASSSSLAGVSGEQFF
14 TRBJ2-5 TRBD2 TRBV2 CARSSGRDPETQYF
13 TRBJ1-1 NA TRBV19 CASSMYRDTEAFF
14 TRBJ1-4 NA TRBV29-1 CSVLDLTTNEKLFF
12 TRBJ1-6 NA TRBV12-3/TRBV12-4 CASSRQNSPLHF
12 TRBJ1-2 NA TRBV11-1 CASSWGGYGYTF
17 TRBJ2-3 TRBD1 TRBV6-2/TRBV6-3 CASSYGQDRVSRDTQYF
14 TRBJ1-1 TRBD1 TRBV2 CASSRQGAGTEAFF
13 TRBJ1-6 NA TRBV30 CAWGQTNNSPLHF
14 TRBJ1-5 TRBD1 TRBV7-8 CASSFTGGSQPQHF
13 TRBJ2-2 NA TRBV6-6 CASRTTSVGELFF
16 TRBJ1-3 NA TRBV5-5 CASRSGTASSGNTIYF
14 TRBJ1-2 NA TRBV3-1/TRBV3-2 CASSQGQGDYGYTF
15 TRBJ2-1 TRBD2 TRBV9 CASTSTSGSGNEQFF
13 TRBJ2-7 TRBD1 TRBV7-9 CASSGDRGVEQYF
13 TRBJ2-2 TRBD2 TRBV30 CAWQLAGPGELFF
14 TRBJ2-7 NA TRBV3-1/TRBV3-2 CASSQGRGNHEQYF
14 TRBJ1-2 TRBD1 TRBV6-5 CASSFSQGAWGYTF
15 TRBJ1-5 NA TRBV5-1 CASSLVAGSNQPQHF
14 TRBJ1-2 NA TRBV29-1 CSVEGVLDRRGYTF
14 TRBJ2-2 NA TRBV7-9 CASSLTGEAGELFF
15 TRBJ2-2 TRBD2 TRBV5-5 CASSLWGRAAGELFF
17 TRBJ1-1 TRBD1 TRBV5-1 CASSISGTGGLGTEAFF
14 TRBJ1-5 TRBD1 TRBV2 CAGSRTGSDQPQHF
14 TRBJ1-5 TRBD1 TRBV19 CASSLTGGLQPQHF
17 TRBJ1-2 TRBD1 TRBV14 CASSRGDRHLRHYGYTF
17 TRBJ2-1 TRBD1 TRBV2 CASPQPLDRGRGNEQFF
15 TRBJ2-1 NA TRBV29-1 CSVEDEGSGYNEQFF
13 TRBJ1-1 NA TRBV9 CASSRGITAEAFF
14 TRBJ1-1 NA TRBV7-3 CASSLGPGLGEAFF
15 TRBJ1-2 NA TRBV7-9 CASSLEHGGGYGYTF
15 TRBJ1-2 NA TRBV15 CATSREQTGNYGYTF
13 TRBJ2-7 TRBD1 TRBV2 CASTQGEAYEQYF
20 TRBJ2-7 NA TRBV9 CASSPKTYDGRARASYEQYF
15 TRBJ1-1 NA TRBV27 CASSLSFQGDTEAFF
16 TRBJ2-3 NA TRBV19 CASSIFGWGGTDTQYF
16 TRBJ2-5 NA TRBV6-2/TRBV6-3 CASSYDPGAPQETQYF
14 TRBJ1-3 NA TRBV6-1 CASSEGGVQNTIYF
14 TRBJ1-1 NA TRBV9 CASSVMGLGTEAFF